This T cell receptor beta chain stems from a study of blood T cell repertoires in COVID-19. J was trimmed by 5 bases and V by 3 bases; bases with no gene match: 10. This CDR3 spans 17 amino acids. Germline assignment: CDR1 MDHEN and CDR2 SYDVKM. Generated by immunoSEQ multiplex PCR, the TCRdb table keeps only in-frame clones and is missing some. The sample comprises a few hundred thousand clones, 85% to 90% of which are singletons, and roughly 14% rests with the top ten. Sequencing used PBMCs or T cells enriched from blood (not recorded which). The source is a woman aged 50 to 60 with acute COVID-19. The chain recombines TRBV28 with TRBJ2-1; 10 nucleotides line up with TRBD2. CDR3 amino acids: CASSFPPGSGRDNEQFF. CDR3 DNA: TGTGCCAGCAGTTTCCCCCCGGGAAGCGGGAGGGACAATGAGCAGTTCTTC.